This T cell receptor (beta chain) stems from a study of shared clonotypes between healthy human individuals. Method: immunoSEQ multiplex PCR; TCRdb's copy keeps in-frame clones and lacks some. The table shows around 1.1 million clones, with around 82% occurring only once. This CDR3 has 13 amino acids. V lost 0 bases, J lost 5 bases, and 8 bases lay in between. Germline values: CDR1 KGHSH, CDR2 LQKENI. Participating donors were healthy, HIV-negative adults free of recent acute infections or vaccinations. Input material: memory CD4+ T cells from PBMCs. The subset here: CD45RA-negative fraction. The chain is built from TRBV18 and TRBJ2-7; D is uncertain. The receptor was derived from a man between 18 and 35 years old in good health. Some clones in this sample may be carry-over from other donors' samples. The CDR3 reads CASSPPTVDEQYF. CDR3 in DNA: TGTGCCAGCTCACCACCTACCGTGGACGAGCAGTACTTC.